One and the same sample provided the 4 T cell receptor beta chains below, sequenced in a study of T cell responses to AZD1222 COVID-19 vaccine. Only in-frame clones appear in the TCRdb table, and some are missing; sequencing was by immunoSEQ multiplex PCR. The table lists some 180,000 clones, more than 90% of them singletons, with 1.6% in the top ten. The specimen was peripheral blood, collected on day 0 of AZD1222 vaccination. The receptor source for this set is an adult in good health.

Written as DNA, the CDR3 is TGCAGTGCTAGTAGGGGGGTGCAAGAGACCCAGTACTTC. Protein sequence: CSASRGVQETQYF. This sequence joins TRBV20-1 and TRBJ2-5; D may match TRBD1 or TRBD2 (6 bases each). V lost 3 bases and J lost 2, with 10 bases in between. This CDR3 comprises 13 residues. Looked up from germline, CDR1 is DFQATT and CDR2 is SNEGSKA (reference sequence).

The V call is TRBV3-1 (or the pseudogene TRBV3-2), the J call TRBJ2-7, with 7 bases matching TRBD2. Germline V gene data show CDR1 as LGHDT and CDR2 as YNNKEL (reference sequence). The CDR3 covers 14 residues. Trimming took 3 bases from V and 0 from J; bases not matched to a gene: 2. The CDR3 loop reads CASSHGGSSYEQYF. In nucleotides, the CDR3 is TGTGCCAGCAGCCACGGGGGGAGCTCCTACGAGCAGTACTTC.

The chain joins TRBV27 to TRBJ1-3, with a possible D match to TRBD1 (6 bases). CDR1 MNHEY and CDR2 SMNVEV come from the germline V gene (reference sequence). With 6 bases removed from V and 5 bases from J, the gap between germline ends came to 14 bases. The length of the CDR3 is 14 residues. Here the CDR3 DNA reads TGTGCCAGCAGACAAGGGGGGGCGAGAAACACCATATATTTT. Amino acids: CASRQGGARNTIYF.

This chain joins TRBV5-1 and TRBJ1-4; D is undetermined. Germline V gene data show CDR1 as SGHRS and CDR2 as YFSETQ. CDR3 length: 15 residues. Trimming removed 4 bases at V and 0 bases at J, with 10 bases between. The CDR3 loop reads CASSALGATNEKLFF. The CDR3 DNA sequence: TGCGCCAGCAGCGCTCTCGGGGCAACTAATGAAAAACTGTTTTTT.